Below are 16 T cell receptor beta chains sequenced from a single sample in a study of early T cells in non-severe SARS-CoV-2 infection. TCRdb ran MiXCR on the 5' RACE reads and lists one entry per CDR3 protein. Altogether tens of thousands of distinct CDR3 sequences are present, about 5.7% being singletons, with the ten largest covering approximately 25%. The sample taken for sequencing was whole blood. These TCRs come from an adult who was a healthcare worker with PCR-confirmed SARS-CoV-2 infection or an uninfected control (not recorded which).

This clonotype was seen repeatedly, ten times or more. V and J are TRBV6-6 and TRBJ2-1; possibly TRBD2 for D (6 bases). Germline assignment: CDR1 MNHNY and CDR2 SVGAGI (reference sequence). The ends were cut back, 6 bases at V and 4 bases at J, with 22 bases in the middle. The CDR3 length is 17 residues. DNA of the CDR3: TGTGCCAGCAGCACGGAGGGTGCGGCCCACTTTTACAATGAGCAGTTCTTC. This codes for CASSTEGAAHFYNEQFF.

Many counts were recorded for this clonotype. The J gene is TRBJ1-2, the V gene TRBV9; D is unclear. The CDR3 runs 15 residues. The V end was cut by 4 bases, the J end by 4 bases, with 17 bases between. Germline V gene data show CDR1 as SGDLS and CDR2 as YYNGEE. The DNA for the CDR3 is TGTGCCAGCAGCCCTGGAGTCGGAGGCCTCTATGGCTACACCTTC. This gives the protein CASSPGVGGLYGYTF.

This clonotype was seen at least ten times. The chain couples TRBV5-1 to TRBJ1-1; D may be TRBD1 (5 bases). The CDR3 consists of 14 residues. The germline V and J ends were trimmed by 2 bases and 4 bases, with 12 bases remaining between them. Germline V CDR1 and CDR2: SGHRS, YFSETQ. This CDR3 reads CASSFGRAGTEAFF. DNA for the CDR3: TGCGCCAGCAGCTTCGGCAGGGCAGGCACTGAAGCTTTCTTT.

This clonotype occurred many times. CDR3 amino acids: CASSMPGGTQYF. CDR3 DNA: TGTGCCAGCAGTATGCCTGGGGGGACCCAGTACTTC. This chain uses TRBV6-2 or TRBV6-3 with TRBJ2-5, with D perhaps being TRBD1 or TRBD2 (5 bases each). Trimming stripped 5 bases from V and 7 bases from J, with 11 bases between. Germline-derived CDR1 and CDR2 are MNHEY and SVGEGT. The CDR3 consists of 12 residues.

This clonotype was counted ten times or more. V is TRBV30 and J is TRBJ1-1; no reliable D call. The length of the CDR3 is 16 residues. Germline CDR1 is GTSNPN and CDR2 is SVGIG (reference sequence). Trimming removed 0 bases at V and 5 bases at J, with 19 bases between. CDR3 nucleotides: TGTGCCTGGAGTGTACCCGCTTCTTACACCCGGACTGAAGCTTTCTTT. It specifies CAWSVPASYTRTEAFF.

In this sample, this clonotype turned up many times. J is TRBJ2-1 and V is TRBV7-9; TRBD2 matches at 14 bases. This CDR3 is built from 16 residues. The V gene's germline CDR1 is SEHNR and CDR2 FQNEAQ (reference sequence). V gave up 2 bases and J gave up 9 bases; unmatched junction bases: 6. As DNA, the CDR3 is TGTGCCAGCAGCTTAAGGGGGACTAGCGGGAGTCGTGAGCAGTTCTTC. Translated, it gives CASSLRGTSGSREQFF. Full variable domain (remainder filled in from reference TRBV7-9 and TRBJ2-1): DTGVSQNPRHKITKRGQNVTFRCDPISEHNRLYWYRQTLGQGPEFLTYFQNEAQLEKSRLLSDRFSAERPKGSFSTLEIQRTEQGDSAMYLCASSLRGTSGSREQFFGPGTRLTVL.

This clonotype was observed a handful of times. This chain links TRBV5-1 with TRBJ2-7; 7 bases fit TRBD1. Germline V gene data show CDR1 as SGHRS and CDR2 as YFSETQ. The CDR3 consists of 13 residues. V shed 4 bases, J shed 5 bases, and the junction held 6 bases outside the gene matches. As DNA, the CDR3 is TGCGCCAGCAGCCCCGGGACAGCTGACGAGCAGTACTTC. It encodes CASSPGTADEQYF.

The rearrangement joins TRBV7-2 to TRBJ2-5; 7 positions agree with TRBD2. The trim removed 3 bases at V and 5 bases at J, leaving 15 bases unmatched. The germline gives CDR1 SGHTA, CDR2 FQGNSA. This CDR3 contains 17 residues. CDR3 DNA sequence: TGTGCCAGCAGCTTCCAGCCCCGGACGGGGGGATCTGAGACCCAGTACTTC. This codes for CASSFQPRTGGSETQYF.

This clonotype was recorded many times. This rearrangement joins TRBV7-2 to TRBJ1-1; D is ambiguous. This CDR3 comprises 15 residues. CDR1 is SGHTA, CDR2 FQGNSA, per germline. The V and J ends lost 1 base and 0 bases respectively, with 9 bases between them. The CDR3 nucleotides are TGTGCCAGCAGCTTAGGGTCGGGCCTGAACACTGAAGCTTTCTTT. It encodes CASSLGSGLNTEAFF.

The chain couples TRBV10-3 to TRBJ2-1, with TRBD2 identical over 9 bases. Per germline, CDR1 ENHRY and CDR2 SYGVKD. Unmatched junction bases numbered 6, after V lost 2 bases and J lost 7 bases. The CDR3 is 15 residues long. The CDR3 loop reads CAISEPGLAINEQFF. CDR3 sequence (DNA): TGTGCCATCAGTGAGCCCGGACTAGCGATAAATGAGCAGTTCTTC.

This clonotype was detected many times. This sequence joins TRBV10-3 and TRBJ2-2, with D unresolved. In germline, CDR1 is ENHRY, CDR2 SYGVKD. Trimming took 6 bases from V and 7 from J, leaving 12 bases between them. The length of the CDR3 is 13 residues. The CDR3 DNA follows: TGTGCCATCAGCCCAGAGTTTGGCGGGGAGCTGTTTTTT. Protein: CAISPEFGGELFF.

This clonotype was detected only a few times. The genes are TRBV20-1 and TRBJ1-1; D ambiguous. Germline CDR1 reads DFQATT; CDR2 reads SNEGSKA (reference sequence). V was pared by 0 bases and J by 7 bases, with 9 bases between. This CDR3 comprises 12 residues. This CDR3 is CSARDLTDEAFF. The CDR3 DNA reads TGCAGTGCTAGAGACCTTACAGATGAAGCTTTCTTT.

This clonotype is medium-sized within its sample. The chain is built from TRBV7-9 and TRBJ2-1; TRBD2 agrees at 10 bases. This CDR3 spans 15 amino acids. Germline CDR1 and CDR2: SEHNR and FQNEAQ (reference sequence). The trim removed 7 bases at V and 5 bases at J, leaving 8 bases unmatched. This CDR3 reads CASTLQREGDNEQFF. The CDR3 DNA reads TGTGCCAGCACCCTCCAGCGGGAGGGTGACAATGAGCAGTTCTTC.

This clonotype was picked up a small number of times. The chain combines TRBV7-8 with TRBJ2-3, with 9 bases identical to TRBD2. Losses at the gene ends were 2 bases for V and 6 bases for J; bases not matched to a gene: 15. The CDR3 sequence is 18 residues long. Germline CDR1 SGHVS, CDR2 FQNEAQ. CDR3 in amino acids: CASSLMNVGGGAGDTQYF. CDR3 nucleotides: TGTGCCAGCAGCTTAATGAATGTCGGCGGGGGGGCCGGTGATACGCAGTATTTT.

In its sample, this clonotype is medium-sized. This CDR3 is CSARRGYEQYF. The DNA of the CDR3 is TGCAGTGCCCGACGGGGCTACGAGCAGTACTTC. This chain links TRBV20-1 with TRBJ2-7; possibly TRBD2 for D (5 bases). V lost 6 bases and J lost 3, with 9 bases in between. This CDR3 contains 11 residues. Germline CDR1 is DFQATT and CDR2 is SNEGSKA (reference sequence).

There are many counts of this clonotype. The chain links TRBV12-3 or TRBV12-4 to TRBJ2-4, with D possibly TRBD1 on 6 matching bases. This CDR3 comprises 15 residues. V lost 6 bases, J lost 4 bases, and 16 bases lay in between. CDR3: CASSSGTPKKNIQYF. The CDR3 bases are TGTGCCAGCAGCTCCGGGACACCAAAAAAAAACATTCAGTACTTC.